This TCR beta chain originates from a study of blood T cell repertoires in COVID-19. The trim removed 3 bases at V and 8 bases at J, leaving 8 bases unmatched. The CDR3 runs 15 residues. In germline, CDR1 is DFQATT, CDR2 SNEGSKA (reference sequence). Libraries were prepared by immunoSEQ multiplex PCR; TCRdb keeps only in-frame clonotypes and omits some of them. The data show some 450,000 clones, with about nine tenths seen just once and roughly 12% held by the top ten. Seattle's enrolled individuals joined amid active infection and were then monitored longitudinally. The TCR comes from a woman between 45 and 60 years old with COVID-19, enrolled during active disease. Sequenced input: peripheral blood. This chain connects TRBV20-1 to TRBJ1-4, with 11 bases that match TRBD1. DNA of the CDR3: TGCAGTGCTAGTGCCGGGACAGGGGGAGGGGAAAAACTGTTTTTT. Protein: CSASAGTGGGEKLFF.